This is a list of T cell receptor beta chains from one sample in a study of beta chain features in type 1 diabetes. Produced via immunoSEQ multiplex PCR; TCRdb's table is partial and in-frame only. The data contain some 900,000 clones, 17% of them seen just once; the ten biggest clones take up around 0.02%. The sequenced sample consisted of naive CD4+ T cells from blood. The receptors shown here come from a woman aged 18-30 years in good health. Each CDR3 is given with its conserved first and last residue. Fields, in order: J gene, V gene, CDR3 protein.

J gene: TRBJ1-2; V gene: TRBV4-2; CDR3 protein: CASRSSLLYGYTF
J gene: TRBJ1-3; V gene: TRBV7-2; CDR3 protein: CASSTQGDSGNTIYF
J gene: TRBJ1-1; V gene: TRBV28; CDR3 protein: CASSPGGALGYTEAFF
J gene: TRBJ1-5; V gene: TRBV10-2; CDR3 protein: CASSDVGAGNQPQHF
J gene: TRBJ1-2; V gene: TRBV29-1; CDR3 protein: CSVRGTALYGYTF
J gene: TRBJ2-5; V gene: TRBV5-1; CDR3 protein: CASSSNRLAGEETQYF
J gene: TRBJ2-3; V gene: TRBV6-5; CDR3 protein: CASSYSWLDVGTQYF
J gene: TRBJ2-1; V gene: TRBV6-5; CDR3 protein: CASTLGGNYNEQFF
J gene: TRBJ2-2; V gene: TRBV6-6; CDR3 protein: CATKDWRTGELFF
J gene: TRBJ2-1; V gene: TRBV9; CDR3 protein: CASSVAAGDYNEQFF
J gene: TRBJ2-7; V gene: TRBV6-6; CDR3 protein: CASSYLREQYF
J gene: TRBJ1-5; V gene: TRBV29-1; CDR3 protein: CSVRSGNQPQHF
J gene: TRBJ2-2; V gene: TRBV5-1; CDR3 protein: CASSERTAANTGELFF
J gene: TRBJ1-3; V gene: TRBV6-6; CDR3 protein: CASSSDGTAGNTIYF
J gene: TRBJ2-1; V gene: TRBV4-1; CDR3 protein: CASSQVWSGLASGRSEQFF
J gene: TRBJ2-2; V gene: TRBV7-3; CDR3 protein: CASSLYRSGELFF
J gene: TRBJ2-2; V gene: TRBV28; CDR3 protein: CASTSGDRPNPRDTGELFF
J gene: TRBJ2-3; V gene: TRBV2; CDR3 protein: CASRLGTRLDTQYF
J gene: TRBJ2-2; V gene: TRBV12-2; CDR3 protein: CASRFWEDHTGELFF
J gene: TRBJ2-5; V gene: TRBV7-2; CDR3 protein: CASSLVGQGQIQETQYF
J gene: TRBJ1-2; V gene: TRBV7-9; CDR3 protein: CASSRDGFYGYTF